This TCR beta chain was captured by sequencing in a study of T cell responses to AZD1222 COVID-19 vaccine. Sequencing was performed with immunoSEQ multiplex PCR; in TCRdb, only in-frame clones are kept and a portion is missing. The sample holds 100,000 to 150,000 clones, 75% to 85% seen once. V lost 5 bases to trimming and J lost 4 bases, with 17 bases between them. The length of the CDR3 is 15 residues. From germline, CDR1 is SGHVS and CDR2 FQNEAQ. Note on this clone: What it binds is unknown.

Broader study findings: White British donors predominated, females outnumbered males, and clonal diversity was possibly underestimated.

Sequenced here: peripheral blood, sampled 28 days after the second dose of the MenACWY control vaccine. The TCR comes from an adult who received the MenACWY meningococcal vaccine as a control. The J gene is TRBJ1-1, the V gene TRBV7-8; no clear D gene. The CDR3 protein is CASSLKREMSTEAFF. The CDR3 nucleotides read TGTGCCAGCAGCCTCAAGAGGGAGATGAGCACTGAAGCTTTCTTT.